This TCR beta chain is from a study of low-dose radiotherapy and immunotherapy resistance in tumors. Study background: Every two weeks patients got nivolumab 240 mg flat dose, plus ipilimumab 1 mg/kg every six weeks, intravenously. Aspirin was taken orally by patients at 300 mg daily for four cycles from cycle 1 day 1.

The CDR3 contains 11 residues. The V gene's germline CDR1 is SGDLS and CDR2 YYNGEE. V lost 3 bases and J lost 12; bases outside the gene matches: 2. Both TCRalpha and TCRbeta chains were reverse transcribed with V-gene-specific primers. Using a constant-region primer together with a V-primer adapter, TCRs were subjected to roughly 18 PCR cycles of amplification. Amplification (by in vitro transcription) was performed on isolated mRNA. MiXCR, run by TCRdb on the reads, gives a single entry per CDR3 protein. The data show approximately 91,000 distinct CDR3 sequences, with 20% to 25% seen just once and 9.5% to 15% held by the top ten. Documented time point: after trial treatment. Specified treatment: LDRT plus nivolumab, ipilimumab, low-dose cyclophosphamide and aspirin (RACIN trial). The study gave donors nivolumab, ipilimumab, aspirin, low-dose cyclophosphamide and low-dose radiotherapy.

The receptor was isolated from a female donor with ovarian cancer. The sequencing used PBMCs, collected after low-dose radiotherapy plus immunotherapy. The rearrangement uses TRBV9 and TRBJ2-1, with TRBD2 identical over 8 bases. The chain's CDR3 is CASSDGGGQFF. The CDR3 DNA sequence: TGTGCCAGCAGCGACGGGGGGGGGCAGTTCTTC. The complete variable domain, with remaining parts taken from reference TRBV9 and TRBJ2-1, reads DSGVTQTPKHLITATGQRVTLRCSPRSGDLSVYWYQQSLDQGLQFLIQYYNGEERAKGNILERFSAQQFPDLHSELNLSSLELGDSALYFCASSDGGGQFFGPGTRLTVL.